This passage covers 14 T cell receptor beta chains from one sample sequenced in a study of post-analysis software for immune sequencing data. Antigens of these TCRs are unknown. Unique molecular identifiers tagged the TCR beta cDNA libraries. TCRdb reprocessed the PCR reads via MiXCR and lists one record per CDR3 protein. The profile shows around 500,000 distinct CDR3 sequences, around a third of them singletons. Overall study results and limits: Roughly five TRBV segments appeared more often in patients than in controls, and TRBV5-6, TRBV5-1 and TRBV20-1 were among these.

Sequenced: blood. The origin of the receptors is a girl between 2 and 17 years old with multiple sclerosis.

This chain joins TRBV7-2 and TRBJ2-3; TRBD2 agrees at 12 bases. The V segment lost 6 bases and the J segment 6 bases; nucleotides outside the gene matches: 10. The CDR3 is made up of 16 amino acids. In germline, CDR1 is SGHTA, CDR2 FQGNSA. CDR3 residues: CASRLGLAGKSDTQYF. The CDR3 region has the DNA TGTGCCAGCAGACTCGGACTAGCGGGGAAATCGGATACGCAGTATTTT.

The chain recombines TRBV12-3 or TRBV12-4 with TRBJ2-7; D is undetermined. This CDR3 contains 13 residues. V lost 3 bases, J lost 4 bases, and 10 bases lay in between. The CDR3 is CASSFGAQYEQYF. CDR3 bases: TGTGCCAGCAGTTTTGGAGCCCAATACGAGCAGTACTTC.

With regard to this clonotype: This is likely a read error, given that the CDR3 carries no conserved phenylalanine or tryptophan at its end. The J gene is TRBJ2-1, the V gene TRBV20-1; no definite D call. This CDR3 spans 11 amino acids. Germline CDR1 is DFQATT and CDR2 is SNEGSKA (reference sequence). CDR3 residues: CGVSVRDEQFV. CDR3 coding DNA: TGCGGAGTTTCGGTTCGGGATGAGCAGTTCGTC.

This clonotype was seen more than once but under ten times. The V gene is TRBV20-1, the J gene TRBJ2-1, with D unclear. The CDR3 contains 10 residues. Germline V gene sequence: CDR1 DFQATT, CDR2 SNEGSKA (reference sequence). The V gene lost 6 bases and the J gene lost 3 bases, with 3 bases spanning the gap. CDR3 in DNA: TGCAGTGCCTTCTACAATGAGCAGTTCTTC. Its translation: CSAFYNEQFF.

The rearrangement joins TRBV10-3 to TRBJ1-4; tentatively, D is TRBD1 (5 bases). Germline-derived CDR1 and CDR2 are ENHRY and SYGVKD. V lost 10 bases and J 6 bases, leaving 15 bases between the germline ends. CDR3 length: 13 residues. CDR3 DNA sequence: TGTGCCACCCGTCGGGGGTTGGATGAAAAACTGTTTTTT. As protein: CATRRGLDEKLFF.

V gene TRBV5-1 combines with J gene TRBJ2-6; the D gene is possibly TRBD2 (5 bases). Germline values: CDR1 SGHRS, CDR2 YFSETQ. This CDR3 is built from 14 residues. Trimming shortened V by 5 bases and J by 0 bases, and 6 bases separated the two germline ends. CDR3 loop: CASRRDSGANVLTF. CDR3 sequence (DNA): TGCGCCAGCAGGAGGGACTCTGGGGCCAACGTCCTGACTTTC.

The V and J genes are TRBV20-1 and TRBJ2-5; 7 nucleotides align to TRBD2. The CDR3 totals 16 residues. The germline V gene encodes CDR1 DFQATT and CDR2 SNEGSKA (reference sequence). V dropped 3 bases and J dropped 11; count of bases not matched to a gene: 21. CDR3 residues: CSASPRGAGNYNEQYF. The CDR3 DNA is TGCAGTGCTAGCCCCCGGGGAGCGGGGAACTACAATGAGCAGTACTTC.

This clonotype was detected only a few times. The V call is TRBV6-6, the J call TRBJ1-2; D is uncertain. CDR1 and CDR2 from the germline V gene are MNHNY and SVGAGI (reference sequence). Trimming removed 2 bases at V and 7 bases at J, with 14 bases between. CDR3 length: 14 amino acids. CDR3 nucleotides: TGTGCCAGCAGTTACGATCCGGCATCGCGTGGCTACACCTTC. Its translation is CASSYDPASRGYTF.

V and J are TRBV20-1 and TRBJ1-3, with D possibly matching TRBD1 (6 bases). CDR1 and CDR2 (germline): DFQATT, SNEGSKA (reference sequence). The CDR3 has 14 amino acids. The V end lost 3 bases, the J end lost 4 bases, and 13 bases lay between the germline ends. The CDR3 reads CSAREGGLGNTIYF. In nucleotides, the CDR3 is TGCAGTGCTAGGGAAGGGGGGTTAGGAAACACCATATATTTT.

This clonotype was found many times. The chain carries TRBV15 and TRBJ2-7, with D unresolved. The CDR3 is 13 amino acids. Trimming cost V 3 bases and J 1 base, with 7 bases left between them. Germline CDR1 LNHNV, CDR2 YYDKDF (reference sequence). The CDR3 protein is CATSRGISYEQYF. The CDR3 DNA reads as TGTGCCACCAGCAGGGGAATTTCCTACGAGCAGTACTTC.

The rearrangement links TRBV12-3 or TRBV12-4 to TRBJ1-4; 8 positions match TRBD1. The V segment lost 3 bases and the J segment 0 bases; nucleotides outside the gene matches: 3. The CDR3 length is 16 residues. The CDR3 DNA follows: TGTGCCAGCAGTTTGGGACAGGCCTCAACTAATGAAAAACTGTTTTTT. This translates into CASSLGQASTNEKLFF.

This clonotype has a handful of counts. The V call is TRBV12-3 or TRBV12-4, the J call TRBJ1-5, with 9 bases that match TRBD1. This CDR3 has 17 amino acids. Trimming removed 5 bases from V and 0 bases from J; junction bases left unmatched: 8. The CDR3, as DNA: TGTGCCAGCAGTCCCGGGACAGGGCCATATAGCAATCAGCCCCAGCATTTT. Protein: CASSPGTGPYSNQPQHF.

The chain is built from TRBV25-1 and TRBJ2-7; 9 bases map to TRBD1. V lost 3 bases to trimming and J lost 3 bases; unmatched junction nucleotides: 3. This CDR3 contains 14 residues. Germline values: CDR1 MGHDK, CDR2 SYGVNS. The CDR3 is CASSDSTGGYEQYF. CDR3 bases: TGTGCCAGCAGTGACTCGACAGGGGGCTACGAGCAGTACTTC.

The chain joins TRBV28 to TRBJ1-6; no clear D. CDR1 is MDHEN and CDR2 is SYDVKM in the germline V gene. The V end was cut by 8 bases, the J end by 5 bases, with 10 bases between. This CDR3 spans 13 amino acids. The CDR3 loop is CASWQTDNSPLHF. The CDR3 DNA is TGTGCCAGCTGGCAAACCGATAATTCACCCCTCCACTTT.